A single sample is the source of the 30 T cell receptor beta chains below, sequenced in a study of T cells expressing NK-cell markers. TCRdb re-called the 5' RACE reads; every CDR3 protein appears as one record, without DNA. The sample has around 7,500 distinct CDR3 sequences. The material sequenced was blood T cells: a sorted CD56 or NKG2C T cell subset, CD4+ or CD8+ T cells, or bulk PBMC T cells (not recorded which). These receptors were obtained from a man younger than 35 in good health.

The V gene is TRBV6-1, the J gene TRBJ1-2; no DNA is available, so the TRBD1 call from TCRdb remains unchecked. The CDR3 covers 17 residues. CDR1 and CDR2 from the germline V gene are MNHNS and SASEGT. The CDR3 loop reads CASRSPGPIKPNYGYTF.

V gene TRBV30 combines with J gene TRBJ1-5; there is no DNA to check the TCRdb D call of TRBD1. Germline-derived CDR1 and CDR2 are GTSNPN and SVGIG (reference sequence). The CDR3 is made up of 12 amino acids. CDR3 amino acids: CACRTGVQPQHF.

This clonotype is medium-sized (0.01 to 0.1%) by frequency. The chain uses TRBV7-8 and TRBJ1-2; checking the TCRdb D call of TRBD1 is not possible without DNA. CDR1 and CDR2 from the germline V gene are SGHVS and FQNEAQ. The CDR3 runs 16 residues. The chain's CDR3 is CATKQIGTGPDYGYTF. Filled out from reference TRBV7-8 and TRBJ1-2, the complete variable domain reads GAGVSQSPRYKVAKRGQDVALRCDPISGHVSLFWYQQALGQGPEFLTYFQNEAQLDKSGLPSDRFFAERPEGSVSTLKIQRTQQEDSAVYLCATKQIGTGPDYGYTFGSGTRLTVV.

This clonotype counts as medium-sized by frequency. J is TRBJ2-3 and V is TRBV20-1. CDR1 is DFQATT and CDR2 is SNEGSKA in the germline V gene (reference sequence). This CDR3 has 15 residues. The CDR3 here is CSASPAARTSDTQYF.

The chain combines TRBV5-8 with TRBJ2-3; TCRdb names TRBD1, which stays unverified in the absence of DNA. The V gene's germline CDR1 is SGHTS and CDR2 YDEGEE. The CDR3 sequence is 15 residues long. CDR3 sequence reads: CASSLGQGFTDTQYF. The variable domain in full, with the rest retrieved from reference TRBV5-8 and TRBJ2-3, is EAGVTQSPTHLIKTRGQQATLRCSPISGHTSVYWYQQALGLGLQFLLWYDEGEERNRGNFPPRFSGRQFPNYSSELNVNALELEDSALYLCASSLGQGFTDTQYFGPGTRLTVL.

This clonotype is identified as medium-sized from frequency. The chain is built from TRBV9 and TRBJ2-2. The CDR3 runs to 15 residues. Per germline, CDR1 SGDLS and CDR2 YYNGEE. This CDR3 is CASSVSGTNTGELFF. The full variable domain, its missing parts supplied by reference TRBV9 and TRBJ2-2, is DSGVTQTPKHLITATGQRVTLRCSPRSGDLSVYWYQQSLDQGLQFLIQYYNGEERAKGNILERFSAQQFPDLHSELNLSSLELGDSALYFCASSVSGTNTGELFFGEGSRLTVL.

V usage is TRBV4-2 and J usage is TRBJ2-1; there is no DNA to check the TCRdb D call of TRBD2. Germline V CDR1 and CDR2: LGHNA, YNFKEQ. The CDR3 is 17 residues long. The CDR3 here is CASSPTSGRAGYNEQFF.

Judged by frequency, this clonotype is medium-sized (0.01 to 0.1%). The chain is built from TRBV5-1 and TRBJ1-2; checking the TCRdb D call of TRBD1 is not possible without DNA. CDR1 and CDR2 (germline): SGHRS, YFSETQ. This CDR3 contains 15 residues. The CDR3 is CASSQKGQGGYGYTF.

This chain links TRBV6-5 with TRBJ2-1; TCRdb's assignment of TRBD1 cannot be checked, as there is no DNA. CDR3 size: 13 residues. CDR1 and CDR2 from the germline V gene are MNHEY and SVGAGI. The CDR3 is CASSLQGDNEQFF.

The rearrangement uses TRBV27 and TRBJ1-3; TCRdb names TRBD1, which stays unverified in the absence of DNA. The CDR3 contains 15 residues. Germline V gene lookup returns CDR1 MNHEY and CDR2 SMNVEV (reference sequence). The CDR3 is CASSLSGQLGNTIYF.

The J gene is TRBJ1-1, the V gene TRBV5-1; TCRdb's assignment of TRBD1 cannot be checked, as there is no DNA. CDR1 SGHRS and CDR2 YFSETQ come from the germline V gene. CDR3 size: 15 residues. The CDR3 spells CASSLWGEKGTEAFF.

The chain recombines TRBV28 with TRBJ1-5; TCRdb selects TRBD1, and the lack of DNA leaves this call unchecked. Germline values: CDR1 MDHEN, CDR2 SYDVKM. This CDR3 has 16 amino acids. CDR3 region: CASSLWATGGNQPQHF.

The chain joins TRBV11-2 to TRBJ2-2; TCRdb indicates TRBD1, and absent DNA this call remains unverified. The germline CDR1 and CDR2 sequences are SGHAT and FQNNGV. This CDR3 spans 17 amino acids. This chain's CDR3 is CASSSLRDGLNTGELFF. The entire variable domain, with the rest obtained from reference TRBV11-2 and TRBJ2-2, is as follows: EAGVAQSPRYKIIEKRQSVAFWCNPISGHATLYWYQQILGQGPKLLIQFQNNGVVDDSQLPKDRFSAERLKGVDSTLKIQPAKLEDSAVYLCASSSLRDGLNTGELFFGEGSRLTVL.

The chain joins TRBV5-5 to TRBJ2-1; TCRdb indicates TRBD1, and absent DNA this call remains unverified. Looked up from germline, CDR1 is SGHKS and CDR2 is YYEKEE (reference sequence). The CDR3 totals 15 residues. The CDR3 here is CASSDSGGWVDEQFF.

V usage is TRBV7-8 and J usage is TRBJ1-2. CDR1 and CDR2 (germline): SGHVS, FQNEAQ. The CDR3 loop spans 15 amino acids. CDR3 loop: CASSHSLGAFGGYTF. Filled out from reference TRBV7-8 and TRBJ1-2, the complete variable domain reads GAGVSQSPRYKVAKRGQDVALRCDPISGHVSLFWYQQALGQGPEFLTYFQNEAQLDKSGLPSDRFFAERPEGSVSTLKIQRTQQEDSAVYLCASSHSLGAFGGYTFGSGTRLTVV.

This clonotype ranks as medium-sized in terms of frequency. The CDR3 sequence is CASSLYSGASYEQYF. This chain uses TRBV5-1 with TRBJ2-7; TCRdb calls TRBD2, which cannot be checked without DNA. CDR1 is SGHRS and CDR2 is YFSETQ in the germline V gene. This CDR3 contains 15 residues.

The rearrangement links TRBV4-1 to TRBJ2-1. Germline CDR1 MGHRA, CDR2 YSYEKL. This CDR3 has 16 amino acids. The CDR3 loop reads CASSQDFGSSYNEQFF.

The chain's CDR3 is CASSFMDREVEQYF. The genes are TRBV12-3 or TRBV12-4 and TRBJ2-7; TCRdb reports TRBD1, a call that lacks DNA to check it against. The CDR3 extends over 14 amino acids.

This chain uses TRBV2 with TRBJ2-1; TCRdb gives TRBD1 as the D gene, but with no DNA this cannot be confirmed. This CDR3 region has 16 residues. The germline V gene has CDR1 SNHLY and CDR2 FYNNEI. CDR3 residues: CASRKETSPVLNEQFF.

The gene calls are TRBV5-1 and TRBJ2-5; TCRdb returns TRBD1, unconfirmable since there is no DNA. In germline, CDR1 is SGHRS, CDR2 YFSETQ. The CDR3 contains 15 residues. The chain's CDR3 is CASSPFPVGQETQYF.

The chain employs TRBV3-1 and TRBJ1-1. CDR3 size: 14 residues. Germline V gene data show CDR1 as LGHDT and CDR2 as YNNKEL (reference sequence). The CDR3 loop reads CASSLQLLNTEAFF.

This chain uses TRBV5-1 with TRBJ2-1; the D call from TCRdb, TRBD2, cannot be confirmed without DNA. CDR3 length: 14 amino acids. Germline V gene lookup returns CDR1 SGHRS and CDR2 YFSETQ. The CDR3 sequence is CASEGTSGVNEQFF.

By frequency, this clonotype registers medium-sized (0.01 to 0.1%). The gene calls are TRBV12-3 or TRBV12-4 and TRBJ2-1. This CDR3 spans 15 amino acids. The CDR3 loop reads CASSFEYPTYNEQFF.

The rearrangement joins TRBV5-1 to TRBJ2-1; the TRBD2 assignment by TCRdb is unverifiable without DNA. The CDR3 loop spans 16 amino acids. Per germline, CDR1 SGHRS and CDR2 YFSETQ. CDR3 loop: CASSSASSGKYNEQFF.

The chain's CDR3 is CASLTVQKSSGNTIYF. V gene TRBV18 combines with J gene TRBJ1-3. Per the germline V gene, CDR1 is KGHSH and CDR2 is LQKENI. This CDR3 is 16 amino acids long.

The CDR3 region is CASTFGDRVDYGYTF. This sequence joins TRBV9 and TRBJ1-2; the TRBD1 assignment by TCRdb is unverifiable without DNA. The CDR3 covers 15 residues. CDR1 and CDR2 (germline): SGDLS, YYNGEE. Together with reference TRBV9 and TRBJ1-2, the CDR3 gives the full variable domain: DSGVTQTPKHLITATGQRVTLRCSPRSGDLSVYWYQQSLDQGLQFLIQYYNGEERAKGNILERFSAQQFPDLHSELNLSSLELGDSALYFCASTFGDRVDYGYTFGSGTRLTVV.

This chain connects TRBV20-1 to TRBJ2-5; TCRdb lists TRBD2, though no DNA is available to test this call. The germline CDR1 and CDR2 sequences are DFQATT and SNEGSKA (reference sequence). This CDR3 is built from 17 residues. CDR3 in amino acids: CSARPGTSGRAAETQYF.

V gene TRBV9 combines with J gene TRBJ2-1; checking the TCRdb D call of TRBD1 is not possible without DNA. Per the germline V gene, CDR1 is SGDLS and CDR2 is YYNGEE. The CDR3 is 15 amino acids. The CDR3: CASSASGTVYNEQFF.

The chain combines TRBV4-3 with TRBJ2-1; without DNA, the TCRdb call of TRBD2 cannot be checked. Germline V gives CDR1 LGHNA, CDR2 YSLEER. This CDR3 has 16 residues. CDR3 region: CASSWYSGNSYNEQFF.

This chain's CDR3 is CASSIVAGLNTEAFF. The V and J genes are TRBV19 and TRBJ1-1. The CDR3 is 15 residues long. Germline-derived CDR1 and CDR2 are LNHDA and SQIVND (reference sequence).